This record looks at one TCR beta chain sequence and its context. Sequenced by immunoSEQ multiplex PCR; TCRdb stores in-frame clones only, minus some. The sample lists fewer than 45,000 clones, roughly four fifths occurring once. The record originates from a study of STAT5B mutations in CD4+ large granular lymphocyte leukemia. V gave up 7 bases and J gave up 0 bases, with 8 bases separating them. CDR1 is SNHLY and CDR2 is FYNNEI in the germline V gene. The CDR3 is made up of 13 amino acids. The receptor was derived from a human donor in good health. This chain links TRBV2 with TRBJ2-3; D is tentatively TRBD1 or TRBD2 (5 bases each). The sample was CD4+ T cells from blood buffy coats. The CDR3 region has the DNA TGTGCCAGCACTCGGGACAGCACAGATACGCAGTATTTT. Translated, it gives CASTRDSTDTQYF. Together with reference TRBV2 and TRBJ2-3, the CDR3 gives the full variable domain: EPEVTQTPSHQVTQMGQEVILRCVPISNHLYFYWYRQILGQKVEFLVSFYNNEISEKSEIFDDQFSVERPDGSNFTLKIRSTKLEDSAMYFCASTRDSTDTQYFGPGTRLTVL.